Sequencing of this TCR beta chain was carried out in a study of T-cell reconstitution after alpha-beta-depleted transplantation in children. Of note for this clonotype: The target antigen is unknown.

The authors prepared the TCRbeta library with unique molecular identifiers. TCRdb called the PCR reads again in MiXCR, with one record for every CDR3 protein. The sample lists some 600,000 distinct CDR3 sequences; 10% to 15% were seen once. Per germline, CDR1 DFQATT and CDR2 SNEGSKA (reference sequence). CDR3 length: 15 amino acids. Trimming left V 1 base short and J 3 bases short, with 16 bases between. Study results and limitations: Hyperexpanded clones declined; after one year, newly produced T cells mostly supplied diversity.

The specimen comprised PBMCs, mostly from graft donor cells, sampled 360 days after TCRalphabeta/CD19-depleted stem cell transplant. The chain uses TRBV20-1 and TRBJ2-7; possibly TRBD2 for D (5 bases). This TCR derives from a male patient under 18 who had a stem cell transplant for acute myeloid leukemia, so the T cells may come from the graft donor. CDR3 protein: CSARVTGILLYEQYF. The CDR3 DNA reads TGCAGTGCTAGAGTAACCGGGATCCTGCTCTACGAGCAGTACTTC.